This note documents a single T cell receptor beta chain sequence. This entry comes from a study of blood T cell repertoires in COVID-19. Profiled with immunoSEQ multiplex PCR; TCRdb holds only in-frame clones, not every one. This sample has 310,000 or so clones, with about nine tenths found just once. This CDR3 is built from 14 residues. Germline V gene lookup returns CDR1 LNHDA and CDR2 SQIVND (reference sequence). V lost 5 bases, J lost 7 bases, and 6 bases stayed unmatched. Sequencing was performed on peripheral blood. The chain couples TRBV19 to TRBJ2-7; 12 bases agree with TRBD2. The source of this sequence is a middle-aged man with active or convalescent COVID-19. The CDR3 region is CASSLAGGPGEQYF. Here the CDR3 DNA reads TGTGCCAGTAGTCTAGCGGGAGGGCCGGGGGAGCAGTACTTC. Full variable domain (missing parts from reference TRBV19 and TRBJ2-7): DGGITQSPKYLFRKEGQNVTLSCEQNLNHDAMYWYRQDPGQGLRLIYYSQIVNDFQKGDIAEGYSVSREKKESFPLTVTSAQKNPTAFYLCASSLAGGPGEQYFGPGTRLTVT.